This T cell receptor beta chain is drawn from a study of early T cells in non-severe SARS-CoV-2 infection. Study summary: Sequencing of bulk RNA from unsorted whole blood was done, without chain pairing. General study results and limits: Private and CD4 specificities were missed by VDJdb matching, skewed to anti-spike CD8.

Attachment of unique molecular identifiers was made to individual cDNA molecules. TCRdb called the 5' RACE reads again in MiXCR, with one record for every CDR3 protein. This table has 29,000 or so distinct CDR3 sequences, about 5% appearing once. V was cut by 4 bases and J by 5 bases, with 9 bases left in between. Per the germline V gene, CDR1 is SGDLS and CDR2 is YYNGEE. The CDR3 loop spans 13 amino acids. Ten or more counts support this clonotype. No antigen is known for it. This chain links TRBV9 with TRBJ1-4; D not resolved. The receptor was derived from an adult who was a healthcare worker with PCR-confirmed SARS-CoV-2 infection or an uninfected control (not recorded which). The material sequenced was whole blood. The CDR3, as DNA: TGTGCCAGCAGCCCCGGGGTAAATGAAAAACTGTTTTTT. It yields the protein CASSPGVNEKLFF.